This T cell receptor (beta chain) is drawn from a study of breast tumors, draining lymph nodes, adjacent tissues. V lost 5 bases to trimming and J lost 5 bases, with 15 bases between them. This CDR3 is built from 13 residues. Germline CDR1 is GTSNPN and CDR2 is SVGIG (reference sequence). Whole-study results and caveats: The lymph node origin of tumor T cells was framed as consistent with a hypothesis, not demonstrated. Findings are consistent with lymph node origin and intratumoral expansion of most tumor T cells. Luminal-like breast cancer showed significantly higher tumor–nontumor repertoire similarity than basal-like. Compared with lymph nodes, tumors were less diverse; compared with nontumor tissue, more.

Regarding this clonotype: Its target is not known.

TCRdb independently ran MiXCR on the multiplex PCR reads; one entry per CDR3 protein. The table shows approximately 89,000 distinct CDR3 sequences, with approximately 30% occurring only once. Breast cancer patients provided tissue from their axillary draining lymph nodes. The sample was axillary lymph node tissue. The TCR comes from a female donor with breast cancer. Some clones in this sample may be carry-over from other donors' samples. This chain joins TRBV30 and TRBJ1-1; D not resolved. CDR3 in DNA: TGTGCCTGGGGTACAATGCCTGGGACTGAAGCTTTCTTT. It codes for CAWGTMPGTEAFF.